The 14 T cell receptor beta chains below come from one sample, sequenced in a study of cytomegalovirus exposure and HLA in healthy donors (dated by TCRdb to between 2016 and 2019). The protocol used for the library was the immunoSEQ multiplex PCR assay. The multiplex PCR relied on a mix of 60 forward primers for TCR Vbeta segments and 13 reverse primers for TCR Jbeta segments. TCRdb mirrors the immuneACCESS table, restricted to in-frame sequences. Some clones are absent from its copies; in checked studies, under half trace to an unresolved V gene, and the reason for the others is unknown. The sample has tens of thousands of clones on record. The ten top clones hold about 5% of the sample. Sequenced: PBMCs. The origin of the receptors is a female donor in good health and CMV-seronegative.

This sequence joins TRBV9 and TRBJ1-1; 10 positions agree with TRBD1. The length of the CDR3 is 16 residues. CDR1 and CDR2 (germline): SGDLS, YYNGEE. Trimming took 2 bases from V and 8 from J; bases not matched to a gene: 12. CDR3 region: CASSVGGDRGGEEAFF. The CDR3 nucleotides are TGTGCCAGCAGCGTGGGCGGGGACAGGGGTGGGGAAGAAGCTTTCTTT. The full variable domain, in which reference TRBV9 and TRBJ1-1 provide the parts outside the CDR3, is DSGVTQTPKHLITATGQRVTLRCSPRSGDLSVYWYQQSLDQGLQFLIQYYNGEERAKGNILERFSAQQFPDLHSELNLSSLELGDSALYFCASSVGGDRGGEEAFFGQGTRLTVV.

This chain links TRBV28 with TRBJ2-7; 7 nucleotides match TRBD1. Trimming took 10 bases from V and 4 from J; bases not matched to a gene: 10. The V gene's germline CDR1 is MDHEN and CDR2 SYDVKM. The CDR3 totals 13 residues. The CDR3: CATSTGPSYEQYF. The CDR3 coding sequence is TGTGCCACTTCGACAGGGCCGTCGTACGAGCAGTACTTC.

The chain links TRBV27 to TRBJ2-5; D is perhaps TRBD2 (5 bases). Germline V gives CDR1 MNHEY, CDR2 SMNVEV (reference sequence). The CDR3 contains 14 residues. Trimming cost V 2 bases and J 5 bases, with 12 bases left between them. As DNA, the CDR3 is TGTGCCAGCAGTTTAATGACTAACTCGGAGACCCAGTACTTC. Its translation is CASSLMTNSETQYF.

This chain joins TRBV6-1 and TRBJ2-7; TRBD2 might be the D (5 bases). Germline values: CDR1 MNHNS, CDR2 SASEGT. The CDR3 loop spans 14 amino acids. V lost 6 bases, J lost 2 bases, and 14 bases lay in between. The CDR3 reads CASRGLIGAYEQYF. The CDR3 DNA reads TGTGCCAGCAGGGGCTTAATCGGGGCCTACGAGCAGTACTTC.

The V and J genes are TRBV27 and TRBJ2-3; 10 positions match TRBD2. The V segment lost 5 bases and the J segment 5 bases; nucleotides outside the gene matches: 4. Germline CDR1 and CDR2: MNHEY and SMNVEV (reference sequence). There are 14 residues in the CDR3. CDR3 amino acids: CASSLRLAGDTQYF. The CDR3 DNA reads as TGTGCCAGCAGTCTGAGACTAGCGGGAGATACGCAGTATTTT.

The chain uses TRBV6-5 and TRBJ2-1; 8 nucleotides agree with TRBD1. The V gene's germline CDR1 is MNHEY and CDR2 SVGAGI. The CDR3 runs 15 residues. V gave up 6 bases and J gave up 4 bases; unmatched junction bases: 8. In DNA form, the CDR3 reads TGTGCCAGCAGAAACCAGGGGGCTAGGTACAATGAGCAGTTCTTC. Its translation: CASRNQGARYNEQFF.

This clone shows up as medium-sized by frequency. The chain employs TRBV6-4 and TRBJ2-3; 10 bases match TRBD1. Germline V gene lookup returns CDR1 MRHNA and CDR2 SNTAGT. The CDR3 is 15 residues long. The V segment lost 2 bases and the J segment 2 bases; nucleotides outside the gene matches: 1. CDR3 nucleotide sequence: TGTGCCAGCAGTGACGGGACAGGGGACACAGATACGCAGTATTTT. Translation: CASSDGTGDTDTQYF.

The chain joins TRBV4-1 to TRBJ2-7; 9 nucleotides agree with TRBD1. V trimming: 3 bases; J trimming: 3 bases; junction bases outside the gene matches: 6. The CDR3 runs to 15 residues. Per germline, CDR1 MGHRA and CDR2 YSYEKL. In DNA, the CDR3 is TGCGCCAGCAGCCATGGACAGGGGACCCTCTACGAGCAGTACTTC. This encodes CASSHGQGTLYEQYF.

V usage is TRBV27 and J usage is TRBJ1-5, with 8 bases fitting TRBD1. The germline V gene encodes CDR1 MNHEY and CDR2 SMNVEV (reference sequence). V lost 4 bases to trimming and J lost 1 base; unmatched junction nucleotides: 6. This CDR3 contains 16 residues. CDR3 in amino acids: CASSSRQGQSNQPQHF. The CDR3 DNA reads as TGTGCCAGCAGTTCCCGACAGGGGCAAAGCAATCAGCCCCAGCATTTT.

V and J are TRBV18 and TRBJ2-7; D is uncertain. CDR1 is KGHSH, CDR2 LQKENI, per germline. This CDR3 region has 13 residues. With 2 bases removed from V and 6 bases from J, the gap between germline ends came to 11 bases. In DNA, the CDR3 is TGTGCCAGCTCACCAGGGCAGGTAGGCGAGCAGTACTTC. Its translation: CASSPGQVGEQYF.

The rearrangement links TRBV19 to TRBJ1-1; the D gene is possibly TRBD1 (6 bases). Looked up from germline, CDR1 is LNHDA and CDR2 is SQIVND (reference sequence). This CDR3 has 12 residues. The V and J ends lost 9 bases and 3 bases respectively, with 11 bases between them. CDR3 nucleotides: TGTGCCAGCAACAGGGTTGACACTGAAGCTTTCTTT. This gives the protein CASNRVDTEAFF.

The rearrangement links TRBV7-2 to TRBJ2-2, with unresolved D. Germline V lookup: CDR1 SGHTA, CDR2 FQGNSA. Trimming removed 4 bases at V and 2 bases at J, with 5 bases between. The CDR3 loop spans 13 amino acids. The CDR3 reads CASSSYNTGELFF. CDR3 coding DNA: TGTGCCAGCAGCTCCTATAACACCGGGGAGCTGTTTTTT.

This chain links TRBV5-4 with TRBJ1-5; D may be TRBD1 (6 bases). The CDR3 covers 13 residues. Germline V gives CDR1 SGHNT, CDR2 YYREEE (reference sequence). V lost 0 bases and J lost 5, with 6 bases in between. This chain's CDR3 is CASSLAGDQPQHF. The DNA for the CDR3 is TGTGCCAGCAGCTTGGCAGGGGATCAGCCCCAGCATTTT.

The J gene is TRBJ1-2, the V gene TRBV9; D might be TRBD1 (5 bases). Germline CDR1 SGDLS, CDR2 YYNGEE. The CDR3 totals 13 residues. With 3 bases removed from V and 8 bases from J, the gap between germline ends came to 14 bases. The CDR3 loop reads CASSDPGVRGYTF. As DNA, the CDR3 is TGTGCCAGCAGCGACCCGGGGGTACGAGGCTACACCTTC. Based on the CDR3 plus reference TRBV9 and TRBJ1-2, the full variable domain is DSGVTQTPKHLITATGQRVTLRCSPRSGDLSVYWYQQSLDQGLQFLIQYYNGEERAKGNILERFSAQQFPDLHSELNLSSLELGDSALYFCASSDPGVRGYTFGSGTRLTVV.